What follows are 13 T cell receptor beta chains derived from one specimen sequenced in a study of shared clonotypes between healthy human individuals. Repertoires were generated with immunoSEQ multiplex PCR, while TCRdb's copy carries only in-frame clones and drops some. The sample holds about 1.1 million clones, approximately 80% seen once. Material for sequencing was memory CD4+ T cells from PBMCs. The subset: CD45RA-negative fraction. These receptors were obtained from a man between 18 and 29 years old in good health. Some clones in this sample may be carry-over from other donors' samples.

The chain couples TRBV19 to TRBJ2-7; perhaps TRBD1 as D (5 bases). The CDR3 spans 15 residues. V was trimmed by 1 base and J by 2 bases, leaving 12 bases between them. Germline V CDR1 and CDR2: LNHDA, SQIVND (reference sequence). Here the CDR3 reads CASSIVRVGPYEQYF. CDR3 DNA: TGTGCCAGTAGTATAGTCAGGGTGGGTCCCTACGAGCAGTACTTC.

CDR3 residues: CASSRPSRGNQPQHF. CDR3 in DNA: TGTGCCAGCAGCCGCCCTTCCAGGGGCAATCAGCCCCAGCATTTT. The chain links TRBV6-1 to TRBJ1-5; perhaps TRBD1 as D (5 bases). The CDR3 is made up of 15 amino acids. Deletions cut 6 bases from V and 2 bases from J, with 14 bases between. Germline CDR1 is MNHNS and CDR2 is SASEGT.

The chain joins TRBV7-3 to TRBJ2-1, with D unclear. Between the trimmed V and J ends, which lost 1 base and 3 bases, there was a span of 13 bases. Germline V gene data show CDR1 as SGHTA and CDR2 as FQGTGA. The CDR3 runs to 16 residues. CDR3 residues: CASSLKPPPVYNEQFF. Written as DNA, the CDR3 is TGTGCCAGCAGCTTAAAACCCCCCCCGGTCTACAATGAGCAGTTCTTC.

The chain employs TRBV7-3 and TRBJ2-7; D ambiguous. The CDR3 totals 14 residues. V was pared by 5 bases and J by 0 bases, with 11 bases between. The germline gives CDR1 SGHTA, CDR2 FQGTGA. CDR3 sequence: CASSHDKTSYEQYF. CDR3 DNA sequence: TGTGCCAGCAGCCACGACAAGACCTCCTACGAGCAGTACTTC.

CDR3 DNA sequence: TGTGCCAGCAGTTTTCGGTTTACAGGCTCCTTCGCGACCTCCAATCAGCCCCAGCATTTT. Translated, it gives CASSFRFTGSFATSNQPQHF. V is TRBV28 and J is TRBJ1-5; D might be TRBD1 (5 bases). The V end was cut by 3 bases, the J end by 3 bases, with 27 bases between. The germline V gene has CDR1 MDHEN and CDR2 SYDVKM. The CDR3 loop spans 20 amino acids.

The genes are TRBV6-1 and TRBJ1-2, with 9 bases fitting TRBD1. The germline V gene has CDR1 MNHNS and CDR2 SASEGT. Trimming took 6 bases from V and 6 from J; bases not matched to a gene: 5. This CDR3 comprises 13 residues. DNA for the CDR3: TGTGCCAGCAGATTGGGACAGGGTGATGGCTACACCTTC. This sequence encodes CASRLGQGDGYTF.

This chain connects TRBV30 to TRBJ2-7, with D hard to call. The V gene's germline CDR1 is GTSNPN and CDR2 SVGIG (reference sequence). Trimming took off 5 bases at V and 5 bases at J, with 10 bases between the two ends. This CDR3 has 11 residues. CDR3 DNA: TGTGCCTGGGGGTCTGGGGACGAGCAGTACTTC. It translates to CAWGSGDEQYF.

The chain carries TRBV19 and TRBJ1-4, with TRBD1 identical over 8 bases. Germline trimming cut 5 bases from V and 7 bases from J; bases unmatched to any gene: 9. Per the germline V gene, CDR1 is LNHDA and CDR2 is SQIVND (reference sequence). The CDR3 is 15 residues long. CDR3 in amino acids: CASSAPGQAGEKLFF. The CDR3 bases are TGTGCCAGTAGTGCACCGGGACAGGCAGGTGAAAAACTGTTTTTT.

In DNA, the CDR3 is TGTGCCAGCAGTGAATTAATGTTGGGGCCCAATCAGCCCCAGCATTTT. Translating it yields CASSELMLGPNQPQHF. This chain links TRBV6-1 with TRBJ1-5; D is possibly TRBD1 (5 bases). Germline-derived CDR1 and CDR2 are MNHNS and SASEGT. V lost 2 bases and J lost 3, with 14 bases in between. This CDR3 contains 16 residues.

This clone appeared a single time. This sequence joins TRBV19 and TRBJ1-5; TRBD1 is a possible D gene (5 bases). V lost 3 bases to trimming and J lost 5 bases, with 8 bases between them. This CDR3 is 13 amino acids long. Germline V CDR1 and CDR2: LNHDA, SQIVND (reference sequence). This chain's CDR3 is CASSMGGDQPQHF. The CDR3 DNA follows: TGTGCCAGTAGTATGGGGGGAGATCAGCCCCAGCATTTT.

The genes are TRBV20-1 and TRBJ2-5, with a possible D match to TRBD2 (5 bases). The length of the CDR3 is 11 residues. Trimming took off 8 bases at V and 4 bases at J, with 11 bases between the two ends. From germline, CDR1 is DFQATT and CDR2 SNEGSKA (reference sequence). CDR3 residues: CSPPAGETQYF. The CDR3 DNA is TGCAGTCCACCCGCGGGAGAGACCCAGTACTTC.

Worth noting for this clone: It may be a read error: a sequence one base away is much more abundant. The CDR3 sequence is CASSLWLEGNTGELFF. Here the CDR3 DNA reads TGTGCCAGCAGCCTTTGGTTGGAGGGGAACACCGGGGAGCTGTTTTTT. The chain couples TRBV7-9 to TRBJ2-2; D is possibly TRBD2 (6 bases). The CDR3 loop spans 16 amino acids. Trimming took 5 bases from V and 1 from J, leaving 14 bases between them. Germline V CDR1 and CDR2: SEHNR, FQNEAQ (reference sequence). The complete variable domain, with remaining parts taken from reference TRBV7-9 and TRBJ2-2, reads DTGVSQNPRHKITKRGQNVTFRCDPISEHNRLYWYRQTLGQGPEFLTYFQNEAQLEKSRLLSDRFSAERPKGSFSTLEIQRTEQGDSAMYLCASSLWLEGNTGELFFGEGSRLTVL.

This clone was observed many times. In the same sample, other DNA sequences code for this CDR3. This rearrangement joins TRBV5-5 to TRBJ1-2; D gene uncertain. This CDR3 has 13 amino acids. V was pared by 4 bases and J by 2 bases, with 9 bases between. CDR1 is SGHKS and CDR2 is YYEKEE in the germline V gene (reference sequence). The CDR3 DNA reads as TGTGCCAGCAGCCCAGGATTAAACTATGGCTACACCTTC. This encodes CASSPGLNYGYTF.